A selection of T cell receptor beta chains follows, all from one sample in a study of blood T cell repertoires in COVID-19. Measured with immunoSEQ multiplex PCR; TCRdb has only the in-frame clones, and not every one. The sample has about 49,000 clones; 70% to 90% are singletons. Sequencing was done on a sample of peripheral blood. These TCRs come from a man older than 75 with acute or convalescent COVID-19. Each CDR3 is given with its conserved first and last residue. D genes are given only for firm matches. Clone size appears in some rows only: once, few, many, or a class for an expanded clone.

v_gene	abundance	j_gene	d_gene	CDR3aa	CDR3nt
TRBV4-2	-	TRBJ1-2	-	CASSQDRAPAGGYTF	TGTGCCAGCAGCCAAGATCGGGCCCCCGCGGGCGGCTACACCTTC
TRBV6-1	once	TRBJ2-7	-	CASSEFLYEQYF	TGTGCCAGCAGTGAATTCCTCTACGAGCAGTACTTC
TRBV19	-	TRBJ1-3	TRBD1	CASSRQGASGNTIYF	TGTGCCAGTTCCAGACAGGGGGCGAGTGGAAACACCATATATTTT
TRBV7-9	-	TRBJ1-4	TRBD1	CASNVQGPNEKLFF	TGTGCCAGCAACGTACAGGGGCCTAATGAAAAACTGTTTTTT
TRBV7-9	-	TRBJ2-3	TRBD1	CASSSNPGTGLTDTQYF	TGTGCCAGCAGCTCAAACCCCGGGACAGGGCTCACAGATACGCAGTATTTT
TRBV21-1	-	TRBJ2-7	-	CASSMRQLLAYEQYF	TGTGCCAGCAGCATGCGACAGCTCCTAGCCTACGAGCAGTACTTC
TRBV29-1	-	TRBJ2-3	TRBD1	CSADRGADTQYF	TGCAGCGCGGACAGGGGGGCAGATACGCAGTATTTT
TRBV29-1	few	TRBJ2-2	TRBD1	CSVGGQGNTGELFF	TGCAGCGTCGGGGGACAGGGGAACACCGGGGAGCTGTTTTTT
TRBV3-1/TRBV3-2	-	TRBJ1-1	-	CASRPAGGNTEAFF	TGTGCCAGCAGGCCTGCCGGAGGGAACACTGAAGCTTTCTTT
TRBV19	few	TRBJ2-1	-	CASSMRGLSAQFF	TGTGCCAGTAGTATGAGGGGGTTAAGTGCGCAGTTCTTC
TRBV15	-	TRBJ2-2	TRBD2	CATSRDGAGAGELFF	TGTGCCACCAGCAGAGATGGAGCGGGGGCCGGGGAGCTGTTTTTT
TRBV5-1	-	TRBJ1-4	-	CASSSGGYGEKLFF	TGCGCCAGCAGCTCGGGGGGATACGGTGAAAAACTGTTTTTT
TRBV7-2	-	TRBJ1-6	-	CASSLRGGINNSPLHF	TGTGCCAGCAGCTTGAGGGGAGGGATTAATAATTCACCCCTCCACTTT
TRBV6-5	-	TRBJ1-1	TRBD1	CASSLDRADTEAFF	TGTGCCAGCAGTCTCGACAGGGCTGACACTGAAGCTTTCTTT
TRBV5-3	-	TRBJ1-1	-	CARSGVGALRNTEAFF	TGTGCCAGAAGCGGTGTTGGAGCGCTGAGGAACACTGAAGCTTTCTTT
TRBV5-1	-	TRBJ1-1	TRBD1	CASSFGQGDTEAFF	TGCGCCAGCAGCTTCGGACAGGGAGACACTGAAGCTTTCTTT
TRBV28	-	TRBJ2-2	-	CASSYQNSRELFF	TGTGCCAGCAGTTATCAGAATTCCCGGGAGCTGTTTTTT
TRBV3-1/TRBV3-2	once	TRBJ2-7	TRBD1	CASSLRGGQGASPYEQYF	TGTGCCAGCAGCCTAAGAGGGGGACAGGGGGCTTCCCCCTACGAGCAGTACTTC
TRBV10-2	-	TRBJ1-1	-	CASLWEGTEAFF	TGCGCCAGCCTATGGGAGGGCACTGAAGCTTTCTTT
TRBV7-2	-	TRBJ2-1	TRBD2	CASSPSGGLDNEQFF	TGTGCCAGCAGCCCTAGCGGGGGTCTGGACAATGAGCAGTTCTTC
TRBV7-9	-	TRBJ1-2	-	CASSLETAPGSYGYTF	TGTGCCAGCAGCTTAGAGACAGCACCCGGGTCCTATGGCTACACCTTC
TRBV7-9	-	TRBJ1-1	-	CASSLDRGYGTEAFF	TGTGCCAGCAGCTTAGATCGAGGGTATGGGACTGAAGCTTTCTTT
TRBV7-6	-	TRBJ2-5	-	CASSLARRGETQYF	TGTGCCAGCAGCTTAGCGCGGAGGGGAGAGACCCAGTACTTC
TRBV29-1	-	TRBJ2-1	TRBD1	CSAPGTGAGEQFF	TGCAGCGCCCCCGGGACAGGGGCGGGTGAGCAGTTCTTC
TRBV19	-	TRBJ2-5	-	CAGGAAGVPMRETQYF	TGTGCCGGAGGCGCGGCAGGGGTCCCCATGAGGGAGACCCAGTACTTC
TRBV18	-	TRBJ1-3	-	CASSPAGVSSGNTIYF	TGTGCCAGCTCGCCGGCAGGGGTTAGCTCTGGAAACACCATATATTTT
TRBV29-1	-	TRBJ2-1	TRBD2	CSVVLAGKSYNEQFF	TGCAGCGTTGTTTTAGCGGGGAAATCCTACAATGAGCAGTTCTTC
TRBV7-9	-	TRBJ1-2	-	CASSSNQGALSPYGYTF	TGTGCCAGCAGCTCTAACCAGGGTGCCCTGTCGCCCTATGGCTACACCTTC
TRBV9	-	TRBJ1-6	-	CASSVEWGRSPLHF	TGTGCCAGCAGCGTAGAGTGGGGCCGGTCACCCCTCCACTTT
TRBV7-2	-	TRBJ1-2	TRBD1	CASSLTGWGYTF	TGTGCCAGCAGCCTGACAGGGTGGGGCTACACCTTC
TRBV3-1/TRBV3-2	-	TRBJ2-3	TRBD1	CASSQNTGVRADTQYF	TGTGCCAGCAGCCAGAACACAGGGGTGAGAGCAGATACGCAGTATTTT
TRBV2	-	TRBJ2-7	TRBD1	CASRATGTGPYEQYF	TGTGCCAGCAGGGCCACCGGGACAGGACCCTACGAGCAGTACTTC
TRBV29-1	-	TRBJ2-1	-	CSVGVAVNEQFF	TGCAGCGTTGGCGTAGCGGTAAATGAGCAGTTCTTC
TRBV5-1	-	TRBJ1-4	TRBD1	CASSLGDSREKLFF	TGCGCCAGCAGCTTGGGGGACAGTCGTGAAAAACTGTTTTTT
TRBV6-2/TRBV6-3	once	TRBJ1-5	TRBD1	CASSPSGTGSSNQPQHF	TGTGCCAGCAGCCCCTCCGGGACAGGAAGCTCCAATCAGCCCCAGCATTTT
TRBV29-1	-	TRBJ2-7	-	CSVEGQGIYEQYF	TGCAGCGTTGAGGGCCAGGGGATTTACGAGCAGTACTTC
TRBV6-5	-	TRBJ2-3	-	CASSYTVVTDTQYF	TGTGCCAGCAGCTACACGGTTGTTACAGATACGCAGTATTTT
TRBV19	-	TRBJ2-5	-	CASSIVPRETQYF	TGTGCCAGTAGTATAGTCCCGAGGGAGACCCAGTACTTC
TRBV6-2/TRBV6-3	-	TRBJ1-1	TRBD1	CASSYPTGAEAFF	TGTGCCAGCAGTTACCCCACAGGGGCTGAAGCTTTCTTT
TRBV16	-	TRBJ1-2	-	CASSQGRRDYGYTF	TGTGCCAGCAGCCAAGGCAGGCGGGACTATGGCTACACCTTC
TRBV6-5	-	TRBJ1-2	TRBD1	CASGKQGASNGYTF	TGTGCCAGCGGAAAACAGGGGGCATCTAATGGCTACACCTTC
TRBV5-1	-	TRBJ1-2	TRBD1	CASSPRGSGLGQIDFYGYTF	TGCGCCAGCAGCCCCCGCGGGTCGGGCCTGGGACAGATTGATTTCTATGGCTACACCTTC
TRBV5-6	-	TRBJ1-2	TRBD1	CASSFFRQGAQGYTF	TGTGCCAGCAGCTTTTTTAGACAGGGGGCGCAAGGCTACACCTTC
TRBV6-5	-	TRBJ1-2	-	CASSLIGGYGYTF	TGTGCCAGCAGCCTAATCGGGGGTTATGGCTACACCTTC
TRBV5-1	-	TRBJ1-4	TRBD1	CASSLTRQGEGEKLFF	TGCGCCAGCAGCTTGACTCGACAGGGGGAAGGGGAAAAACTGTTTTTT
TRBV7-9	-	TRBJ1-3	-	CASSLAKGVNGNTIYF	TGTGCCAGCAGCTTAGCGAAAGGGGTAAATGGAAACACCATATATTTT
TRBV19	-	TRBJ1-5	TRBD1	CASGTGTNQPQHF	TGTGCCAGCGGGACAGGGACTAATCAGCCCCAGCATTTT
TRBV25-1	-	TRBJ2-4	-	CASSTGGVNIQYF	TGTGCCAGCAGCACAGGGGGGGTGAACATTCAGTACTTC
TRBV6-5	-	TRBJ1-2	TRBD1	CASSSRGQNYGYTF	TGTGCCAGCAGTAGCCGGGGACAGAACTATGGCTACACCTTC
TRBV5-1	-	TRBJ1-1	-	CASSYTVNTEAFF	TGCGCCAGCAGTTACACAGTGAACACTGAAGCTTTCTTT
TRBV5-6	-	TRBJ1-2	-	CASSLKTIDFNYGYTF	TGTGCCAGCAGCTTGAAGACAATAGATTTTAACTATGGCTACACCTTC